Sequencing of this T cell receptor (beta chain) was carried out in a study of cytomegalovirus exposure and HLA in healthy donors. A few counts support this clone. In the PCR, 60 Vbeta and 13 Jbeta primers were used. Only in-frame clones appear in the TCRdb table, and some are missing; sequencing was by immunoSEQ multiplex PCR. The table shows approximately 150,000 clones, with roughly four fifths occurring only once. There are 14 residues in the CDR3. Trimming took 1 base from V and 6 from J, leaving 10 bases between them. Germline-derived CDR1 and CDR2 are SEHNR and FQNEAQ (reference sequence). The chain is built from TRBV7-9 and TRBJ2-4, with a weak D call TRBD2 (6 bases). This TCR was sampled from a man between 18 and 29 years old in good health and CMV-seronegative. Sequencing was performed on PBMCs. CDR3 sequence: CASSLEGGLNIQYF. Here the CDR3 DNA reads TGTGCCAGCAGCTTAGAGGGAGGTTTAAACATTCAGTACTTC.